The rows below give T cell receptor beta chains drawn from one sample of a study of CD4 T cells in relation to SARS-CoV-2 and coronaviruses. Clones were sequenced by immunoSEQ multiplex PCR, and TCRdb holds only the in-frame ones, with some missing. Of some 68,000 clones listed, about 92% are singletons. The specimen sequenced was naive CD4+ T cells from PBMCs. The receptors stem from a human donor in good health. Each CDR3 is given with its conserved first and last residue. D genes are given only for firm matches. Clone size is not always given. Where it is, it says once, few, many or a class for expanded clones.

TRBJ2-7 | TRBV5-4 | NA | TRBD2 | TGTGCCAGCACCTTGGGCCTAGCGGGGGCCGGGGAGCAGTACTTC | CASTLGLAGAGEQYF
TRBJ2-1 | TRBV27 | NA | NA | TGTGCCAGCAGTCGTTGGGGGGATCGCCAGGAGTCGGTCCAGAATGAGCAGTTCTTC | CASSRWGDRQESVQNEQFF
TRBJ2-1 | TRBV18 | NA | NA | TGTGCCAGCTCACCCCTAGGGGGAGGAGGCGGGGATGAGCAGTTCTTC | CASSPLGGGGGDEQFF
TRBJ2-5 | TRBV28 | NA | TRBD2 | TGTGCCAGCAGTTGGACCGGGACTAGCGGTAGAGAGACCCAGTACTTC | CASSWTGTSGRETQYF
TRBJ1-6 | TRBV7-2 | NA | NA | TGTGCCAGCAGCGTAAGGAATTCACCCCTCCACTTT | CASSVRNSPLHF
TRBJ1-2 | TRBV7-9 | NA | NA | TGTGCCAGCAGCCCCTCAGCCGGGACGAGAGGCTACACCTTC | CASSPSAGTRGYTF
TRBJ2-1 | TRBV10-2 | NA | NA | TGCGCCAGCAGTGATACTCTGGAGCAGTTCTTC | CASSDTLEQFF
TRBJ1-4 | TRBV5-1 | once | TRBD1 | TGCGCCAGCAGCTTGGTAAGGGGGCAGTCTAATGAAAAACTGTTTTTT | CASSLVRGQSNEKLFF
TRBJ1-1 | TRBV7-8 | NA | NA | TGTGCCAGCAGCTTAGCGCTGGGGGGGGCCACTGAAGCTTTCTTT | CASSLALGGATEAFF
TRBJ1-5 | TRBV19 | NA | NA | TGTGCCACAAGGGTATGGGATCAGCCCCAGCATTTT | CATRVWDQPQHF
TRBJ1-4 | TRBV5-4 | NA | TRBD1 | TGTGCCAGCAGCGCGGGCCGGGACAGGGGTAATGAAAAACTGTTTTTT | CASSAGRDRGNEKLFF
TRBJ1-2 | TRBV19 | NA | NA | TGTGCCAGTAGTATAGGGGGAAGTTTTGGCTACACCTTC | CASSIGGSFGYTF
TRBJ2-3 | TRBV3-1/TRBV3-2 | once | TRBD2 | TGTGCCAGCAGCCATCGGACTAGCAGGACAGATACGCAGTATTTT | CASSHRTSRTDTQYF
TRBJ2-1 | TRBV24-1 | NA | NA | TGTGCCACCAGTGACCCGGACGGGAGCTCCTACAATGAGCAGTTCTTC | CATSDPDGSSYNEQFF
TRBJ2-1 | TRBV14 | NA | NA | TGTGCCAGCAGCCAAGCTAGGGGTCCCTCGGTCTTC | CASSQARGPSVF
TRBJ2-3 | TRBV25-1 | NA | TRBD1 | TGTGCCAGCAGTGAATATTCCCACCGGGACAGTAGCACAGATACGCAGTATTTT | CASSEYSHRDSSTDTQYF
TRBJ2-5 | TRBV9 | NA | NA | TGTGCCAGCAGCCCTAGGGTGGGGATGGGAGAGACCCAGTACTTC | CASSPRVGMGETQYF
TRBJ1-4 | TRBV7-9 | NA | NA | TGTGCCAGCAGCTGGGGAGGCGGGGAAAAACTGTTTTTT | CASSWGGGEKLFF
TRBJ2-1 | TRBV4-3 | NA | TRBD2 | TGCGCCAGCAGCCAACTAGCGGGGGGTCGGCCCAATGAGCAGTTCTTC | CASSQLAGGRPNEQFF
TRBJ2-2 | TRBV7-9 | NA | NA | TGTGCCAGCACCAACACCGGGGAGCTGTTTTTT | CASTNTGELFF
TRBJ2-5 | TRBV5-1 | NA | NA | TGCGCCAGCAGCTTGACAGTAAGGGAGACCCAGTACTTC | CASSLTVRETQYF
TRBJ1-4 | TRBV27 | once | NA | TGTGCCAGCAGCGCGGGGACGGAAAATGAAAAACTGTTTTTT | CASSAGTENEKLFF
TRBJ1-2 | TRBV24-1 | NA | NA | TGTGCCACCAGTGACTCTTCGATGGGTCTCTATGGCTACACCTTC | CATSDSSMGLYGYTF
TRBJ1-5 | TRBV28 | NA | NA | TGTGCCAGCAGGGGGGGAGGCAATCAGCCCCAGCATTTT | CASRGGGNQPQHF
TRBJ2-1 | TRBV30 | NA | NA | TGTGCCGGGGACACCGAGTTGAAGCAGTTCTTC | CAGDTELKQFF
TRBJ1-2 | TRBV7-2 | NA | NA | TGTGCCAGCAGCTTAGCGGCCAGGGTGGCCTATGGCTACACCTTC | CASSLAARVAYGYTF
TRBJ2-5 | TRBV2 | NA | TRBD2 | TGTGCCAGCAGTGGAGGGACTAGCGGGGGCGAGACCCAGTACTTC | CASSGGTSGGETQYF
TRBJ2-2 | TRBV5-1 | NA | TRBD2 | TGCGCCAGCAGCTTGGAAGCGGGGGCCGCCTTTTCCGGGGAGCTGTTTTTT | CASSLEAGAAFSGELFF
TRBJ1-1 | TRBV11-2 | NA | TRBD1 | TGTGCCAGCAGCTTCTCGTCCGGGACAGGGGTCACTGAAGCTTTCTTT | CASSFSSGTGVTEAFF
TRBJ1-5 | TRBV3-1/TRBV3-2 | NA | NA | TGTGCCAGCAGCCAAAACAGCCCCAGCAATCAGCCCCAGCATTTT | CASSQNSPSNQPQHF
TRBJ2-5 | TRBV28 | NA | NA | TGTGCCAGCAGTTTTCCGGCGGTAGAGACCCAGTACTTC | CASSFPAVETQYF
TRBJ2-7 | TRBV12-3/TRBV12-4 | NA | NA | TGTGCCAGCACCTCGGGCAGTCCCTACGAGCAGTACTTC | CASTSGSPYEQYF
TRBJ2-1 | TRBV2 | NA | TRBD1 | TGTGCCAGCAGTTTCGGGACAGGGGGTTTTAATGAGCAGTTCTTC | CASSFGTGGFNEQFF
TRBJ1-5 | TRBV21-1 | NA | NA | TGTGCCAGCAGCAAAGGCCCGGGACAGGGCTATAGCAATCAGCCCCAGCATTTT | CASSKGPGQGYSNQPQHF
TRBJ2-1 | TRBV19 | NA | TRBD1 | TGTGCCAGTGTAGGGACAGCTGAAGCGAGCTCCTACAATGAGCAGTTCTTC | CASVGTAEASSYNEQFF
TRBJ1-2 | TRBV20-1 | NA | NA | TGCAGTGCTCGAACAATATATGGCTACACCTTC | CSARTIYGYTF
TRBJ1-1 | TRBV5-1 | NA | TRBD1 | TGCGCCAGCAGCTTCCACGGACAGGGAACTGAAGCTTTCTTT | CASSFHGQGTEAFF
TRBJ1-1 | TRBV6-2/TRBV6-3 | NA | NA | TGTGCCAGCACTTACGGGAGGGAGAGAACGAACACTGAAGCTTTCTTT | CASTYGRERTNTEAFF
TRBJ1-5 | TRBV19 | NA | TRBD1 | TGTGCCAGTCGGACAGGGTTTTTCAATCAGCCCCAGCATTTT | CASRTGFFNQPQHF
TRBJ1-5 | TRBV28 | NA | NA | TGTGCCAGCATAACCCTGGACTCAAGCAATCAGCCCCAGCATTTT | CASITLDSSNQPQHF
TRBJ1-2 | TRBV29-1 | once | TRBD1 | TGCAGCGTTCTGACAGGGGGCGACTATGGCTACACCTTC | CSVLTGGDYGYTF
TRBJ1-2 | TRBV7-3 | NA | NA | TGTGCCAGCAGCACTCGGAACAACGTCTATGGCTACACCTTC | CASSTRNNVYGYTF
TRBJ1-5 | TRBV18 | once | NA | TGTGCCAGCTCACCACGGTATAGCAATCAGCCCCAGCATTTT | CASSPRYSNQPQHF
TRBJ2-5 | TRBV28 | NA | TRBD2 | TGTGCCAGCAGTTCGAGATTAGCGGGAGGTAGGGAGACCCAGTACTTC | CASSSRLAGGRETQYF
TRBJ1-1 | TRBV5-1 | once | NA | TGCGCCAGCAGCTTGGAAAGCTCGGGTGAAGCTTTCTTT | CASSLESSGEAFF
TRBJ1-4 | TRBV2 | NA | NA | TGTGCCAGCAAGGGGACCCTCGGCCTTGAAAAACTGTTTTTT | CASKGTLGLEKLFF
TRBJ1-1 | TRBV11-3 | NA | NA | TGTGCCAGCAGCCCCGGGCCCGGGAAAGGGGACACTGAAGCTTTCTTT | CASSPGPGKGDTEAFF
TRBJ2-5 | TRBV9 | NA | NA | TGTGCCAGCAGCGCCGGACAGCTGTCGGAGACCCAGTACTTC | CASSAGQLSETQYF
TRBJ1-1 | TRBV18 | NA | TRBD1 | TGTGCCAGCTCACCTCTCGGGACAGGGACGGAAGCTTTCTTT | CASSPLGTGTEAFF
TRBJ2-2 | TRBV19 | NA | NA | TGTGCCAGTAGTATAGACAGGGGTGGGACCGGGGAGCTGTTTTTT | CASSIDRGGTGELFF
TRBJ2-1 | TRBV19 | NA | TRBD2 | TGTGCCAGTAGCCGCGGACTAGCGGGGGACTTAATGAGCTCCTACAATGAGCAGTTCTTC | CASSRGLAGDLMSSYNEQFF
TRBJ2-2 | TRBV7-3 | NA | NA | TGTGCCAGCAGTCTCACCGGGGAGCTGTTTTTT | CASSLTGELFF
TRBJ1-5 | TRBV7-2 | NA | TRBD1 | TGTGCCAGCAGGCCCCAGGGGGCTGGACAGCCCCAGCATTTT | CASRPQGAGQPQHF